This T cell receptor (beta chain) comes out of a study of shared clonotypes between healthy human individuals. Per the germline V gene, CDR1 is MDHEN and CDR2 is SYDVKM. This CDR3 is 14 amino acids long. V lost 5 bases and J lost 6, with 17 bases in between. Method: immunoSEQ multiplex PCR; TCRdb's copy keeps in-frame clones and lacks some. The profile shows roughly 1,800,000 clones, roughly 95% of them singletons. CD45RO-negative CD8 cells positively selected for CCR7 made up the naive population, which excluded terminally differentiated effector memory CD45RA+ cells. The sample was naive CD8+ T cells sorted from blood. V is TRBV28 and J is TRBJ2-7; weak D call: TRBD2 (5 bases). The clonotype comes from a man between 18 and 29 years old in good health. CDR3 sequence reads: CASSDSGLRGEQYF. The CDR3 region has the DNA TGTGCCAGCAGTGATTCGGGCCTTCGGGGCGAGCAGTACTTC.